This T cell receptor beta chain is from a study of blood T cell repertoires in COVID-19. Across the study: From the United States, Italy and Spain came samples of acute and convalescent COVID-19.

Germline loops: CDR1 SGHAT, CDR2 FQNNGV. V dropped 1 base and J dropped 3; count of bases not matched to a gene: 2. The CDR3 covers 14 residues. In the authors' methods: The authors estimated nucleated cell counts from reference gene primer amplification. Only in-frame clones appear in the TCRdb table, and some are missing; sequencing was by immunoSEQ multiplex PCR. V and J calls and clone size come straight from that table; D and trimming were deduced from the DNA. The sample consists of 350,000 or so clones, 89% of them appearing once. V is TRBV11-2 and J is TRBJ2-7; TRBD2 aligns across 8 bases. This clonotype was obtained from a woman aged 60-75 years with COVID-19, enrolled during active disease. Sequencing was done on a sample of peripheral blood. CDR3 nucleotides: TGTGCCAGCAGCTTAGCGGGGGGGCTCTACGAGCAGTACTTC. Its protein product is CASSLAGGLYEQYF.